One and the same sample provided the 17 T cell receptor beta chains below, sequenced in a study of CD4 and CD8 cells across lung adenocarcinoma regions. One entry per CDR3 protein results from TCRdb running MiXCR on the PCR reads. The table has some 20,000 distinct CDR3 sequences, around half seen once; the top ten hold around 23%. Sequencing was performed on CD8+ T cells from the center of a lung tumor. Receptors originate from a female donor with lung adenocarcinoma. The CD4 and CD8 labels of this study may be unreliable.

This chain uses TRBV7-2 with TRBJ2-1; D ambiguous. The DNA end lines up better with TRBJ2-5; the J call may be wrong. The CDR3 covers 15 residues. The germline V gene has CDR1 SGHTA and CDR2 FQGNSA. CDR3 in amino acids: CASSLISGNQETQYF. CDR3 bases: TGTGCCAGCAGCTTAATATCAGGAAACCAAGAGACCCAGTACTTC.

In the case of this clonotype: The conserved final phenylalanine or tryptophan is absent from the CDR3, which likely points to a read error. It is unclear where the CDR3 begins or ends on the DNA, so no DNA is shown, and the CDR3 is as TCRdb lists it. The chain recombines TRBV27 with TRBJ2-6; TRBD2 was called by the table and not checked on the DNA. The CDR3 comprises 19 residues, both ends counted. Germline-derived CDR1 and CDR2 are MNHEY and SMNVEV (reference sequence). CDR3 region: CASSSKPGLADYNEQFFGP.

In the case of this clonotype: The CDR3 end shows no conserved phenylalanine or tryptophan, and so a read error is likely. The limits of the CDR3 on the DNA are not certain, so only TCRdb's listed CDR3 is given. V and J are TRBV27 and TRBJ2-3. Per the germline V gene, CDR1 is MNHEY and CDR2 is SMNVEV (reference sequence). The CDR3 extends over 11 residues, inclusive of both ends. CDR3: CASGPPDTRHS.

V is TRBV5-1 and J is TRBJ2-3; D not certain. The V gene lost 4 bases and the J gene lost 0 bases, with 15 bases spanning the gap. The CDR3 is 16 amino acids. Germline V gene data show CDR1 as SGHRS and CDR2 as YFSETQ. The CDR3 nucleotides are TGCGCCAGCAGCCCGGGTACAGCCCCGAGCACAGATACGCAGTATTTT. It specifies CASSPGTAPSTDTQYF.

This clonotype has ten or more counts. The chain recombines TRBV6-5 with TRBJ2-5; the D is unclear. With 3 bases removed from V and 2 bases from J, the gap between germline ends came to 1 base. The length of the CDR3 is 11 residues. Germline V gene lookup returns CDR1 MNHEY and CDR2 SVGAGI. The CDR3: CASSYQETQYF. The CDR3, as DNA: TGTGCCAGCAGTTATCAAGAGACCCAGTACTTC.

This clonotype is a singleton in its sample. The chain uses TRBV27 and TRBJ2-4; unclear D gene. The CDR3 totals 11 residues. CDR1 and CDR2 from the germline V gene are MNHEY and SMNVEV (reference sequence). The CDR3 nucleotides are TGTGGCCGCGGTGCCCCAGATATTCAGTACTTC. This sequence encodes CGRGAPDIQYF.

For the CDR3, the DNA is TGTGCCAGCAGTGATACAAGGACAGATACGCAGTATTTT. Its translation is CASSDTRTDTQYF. The chain links TRBV6-1 to TRBJ2-3; D ambiguous. The CDR3 runs 13 residues. CDR1 is MNHNS, CDR2 SASEGT, per germline. V was cut by 3 bases and J by 3 bases, with 7 bases left in between.

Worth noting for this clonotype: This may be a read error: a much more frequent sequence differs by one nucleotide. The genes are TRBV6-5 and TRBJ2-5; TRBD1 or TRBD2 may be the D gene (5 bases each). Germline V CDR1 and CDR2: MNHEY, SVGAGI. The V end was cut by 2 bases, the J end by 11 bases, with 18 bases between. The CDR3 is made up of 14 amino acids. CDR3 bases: TGTGCCAGCAGTTACCAGGGACCATACAATGAGCAGTACTTC. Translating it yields CASSYQGPYNEQYF.

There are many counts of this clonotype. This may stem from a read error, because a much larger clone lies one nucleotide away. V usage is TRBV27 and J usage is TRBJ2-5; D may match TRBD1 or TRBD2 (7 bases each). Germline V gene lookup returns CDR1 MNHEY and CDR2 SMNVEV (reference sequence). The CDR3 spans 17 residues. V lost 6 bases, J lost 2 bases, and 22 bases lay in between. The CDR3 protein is CASRARGGGVGQETQYF. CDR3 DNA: TGTGCCAGCAGGGCCAGGGGGGGGGGGGTGGGACAAGAGACCCAGTACTTC.

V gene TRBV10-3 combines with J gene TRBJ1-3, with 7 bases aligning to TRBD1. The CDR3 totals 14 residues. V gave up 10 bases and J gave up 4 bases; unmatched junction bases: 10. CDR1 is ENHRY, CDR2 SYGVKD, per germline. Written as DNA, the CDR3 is TGTGCCACTTCTAGGGGGCTCTACGGAAACACCATATATTTT. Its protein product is CATSRGLYGNTIYF.

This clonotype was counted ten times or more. CDR3 sequence reads: CASRPRMGDYNEQFF. The CDR3 nucleotides read TGTGCCAGCCGCCCCCGGATGGGCGACTACAATGAGCAGTTCTTC. The chain carries TRBV6-1 and TRBJ2-1; D gene unclear. This CDR3 is built from 15 residues. The V and J ends lost 8 bases and 3 bases respectively, with 17 bases between them. Germline lookup yields CDR1 MNHNS and CDR2 SASEGT.

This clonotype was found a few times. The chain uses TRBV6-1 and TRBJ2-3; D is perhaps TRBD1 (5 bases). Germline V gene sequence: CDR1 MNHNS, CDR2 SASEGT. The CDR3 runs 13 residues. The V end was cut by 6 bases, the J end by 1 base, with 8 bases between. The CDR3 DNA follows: TGTGCCAGCAGCGACAGACGCACAGATACGCAGTATTTT. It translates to CASSDRRTDTQYF.

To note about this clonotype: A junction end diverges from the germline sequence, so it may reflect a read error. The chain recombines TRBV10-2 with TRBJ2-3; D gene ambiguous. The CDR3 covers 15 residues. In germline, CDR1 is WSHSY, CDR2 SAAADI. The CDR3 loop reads CASGPEAVGTDEQYF. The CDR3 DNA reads TGCGCCAGCGGTCCCGAGGCAGTGGGCACAGATGAGCAGTATTTC.

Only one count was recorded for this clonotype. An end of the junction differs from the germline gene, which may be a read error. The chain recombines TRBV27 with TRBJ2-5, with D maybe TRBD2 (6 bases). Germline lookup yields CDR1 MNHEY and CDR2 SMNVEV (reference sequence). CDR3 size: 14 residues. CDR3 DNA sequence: TGTGCGGGCAGTGCGGGAAGTGGCACAGAGACCCAGTATTTC. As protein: CAGSAGSGTETQYF.

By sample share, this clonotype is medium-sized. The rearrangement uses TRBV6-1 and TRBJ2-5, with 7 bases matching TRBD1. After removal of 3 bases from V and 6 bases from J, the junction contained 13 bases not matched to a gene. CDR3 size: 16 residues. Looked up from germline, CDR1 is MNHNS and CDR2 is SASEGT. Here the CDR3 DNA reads TGTGCCAGCAGTGACCCAACAGGGGATCTGTCAAAGACCCAGTACTTC. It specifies CASSDPTGDLSKTQYF.

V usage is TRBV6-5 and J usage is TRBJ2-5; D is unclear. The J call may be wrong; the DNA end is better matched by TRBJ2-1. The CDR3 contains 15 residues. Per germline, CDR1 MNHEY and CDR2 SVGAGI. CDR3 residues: CASSYSGPEYNEQFF. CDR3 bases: TGTGCCAGCAGTTACAGTGGGCCTGAATACAATGAGCAGTTCTTC.

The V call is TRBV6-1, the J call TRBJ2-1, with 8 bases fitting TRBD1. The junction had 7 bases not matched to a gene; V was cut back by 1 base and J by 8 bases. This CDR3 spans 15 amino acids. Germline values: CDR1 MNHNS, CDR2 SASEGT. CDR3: CASSEVENRGDEQFF. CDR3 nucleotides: TGTGCCAGCAGTGAAGTGGAGAACAGGGGGGATGAGCAGTTCTTC.